The 32 T cell receptor beta chains below were found in one sample sequenced in a study of T cells after posttransplantation cyclophosphamide (dated by TCRdb to 2015 to 2016). Library preparation used the immunoSEQ multiplex PCR assay. TCRdb mirrors the immuneACCESS table, restricted to in-frame sequences. Some clones are absent from its copies; in checked studies, under half trace to an unresolved V gene, and the reason for the others is unknown. This sample has about 37,000 clones in the table, none counted a single time. The ten biggest clones cover approximately 6.3% of the sample. The sequencing input was PBMCs. These receptors all stem from a man aged 25-45 years in good health and a related stem cell transplant donor.

This clone was observed a handful of times. The CDR3 here is CSEVQGDTQYF. CDR3 in DNA: TGCAGTGAGGTACAGGGGGATACGCAGTATTTT. The V call is TRBV20-1, the J call TRBJ2-3; TRBD1 matches 7 bases. CDR3 length equals 11 residues. J gave up 6 bases and V 7 bases, and 4 bases lay outside the gene matches. Germline V lookup: CDR1 DFQATT, CDR2 SNEGSKA (reference sequence).

This clone was picked up a small number of times. V is TRBV27 and J is TRBJ2-3; 7 bases match TRBD1. V gave up 3 bases and J gave up 1 base; unmatched junction bases: 7. CDR1 is MNHEY, CDR2 SMNVEV, per germline (reference sequence). This CDR3 comprises 16 residues. CDR3 protein: CASSFPTQGGTDTQYF. The CDR3 nucleotides read TGTGCCAGCAGTTTCCCGACCCAGGGGGGCACAGATACGCAGTATTTT.

This clone was recorded many times. V is TRBV7-2 and J is TRBJ2-2, with 7 nucleotides matching TRBD2. This CDR3 is 15 amino acids long. The V gene end was trimmed by 5 bases and the J gene end by 3 bases; junction bases not matched to a gene: 6. Germline V gene lookup returns CDR1 SGHTA and CDR2 FQGNSA. CDR3 region: CASSLSGADTGELFF. The CDR3 nucleotides read TGTGCCAGCAGCCTGAGCGGGGCGGACACCGGGGAGCTGTTTTTT.

This clone was observed at least ten times. The chain employs TRBV15 and TRBJ1-1, with TRBD1 as a possible D gene (5 bases). The CDR3 has 13 residues. The germline V and J ends were trimmed by 5 bases and 1 base, with 8 bases remaining between them. CDR1 and CDR2 from the germline V gene are LNHNV and YYDKDF (reference sequence). Here the CDR3 DNA reads TGTGCCACCAGCCTGACAGAGAACACTGAAGCTTTCTTT. Translation: CATSLTENTEAFF.

This clone was counted at least ten times. The J gene is TRBJ1-2, the V gene TRBV7-2, with 11 bases aligning to TRBD1. The CDR3 has 16 residues. Germline V gives CDR1 SGHTA, CDR2 FQGNSA. Trimming removed 1 base from V and 8 bases from J; junction bases left unmatched: 9. In DNA form, the CDR3 reads TGTGCCAGCAGCTTAGTCGTAGGACAGGGGGCAAGAGGCTACACCTTC. Residues: CASSLVVGQGARGYTF. Drawing the rest from reference TRBV7-2 and TRBJ1-2, the complete variable domain is GAGVSQSPSNKVTEKGKDVELRCDPISGHTALYWYRQSLGQGLEFLIYFQGNSAPDKSGLPSDRFSAERTGGSVSTLTIQRTQQEDSAVYLCASSLVVGQGARGYTFGSGTRLTVV.

This clone was seen ten or more times. The rearrangement joins TRBV11-3 to TRBJ2-7; tentative D call: TRBD1 (5 bases). Germline V lookup: CDR1 SGHNT, CDR2 YENEEA. The CDR3 extends over 12 amino acids. V was shortened by 8 bases and J by 0 bases, with 8 bases between the two germline ends. This chain's CDR3 is CASSGNSYEQYF. CDR3 bases: TGTGCCAGCTCAGGGAACTCCTACGAGCAGTACTTC.

In this sample, this clone turned up many times. The gene calls are TRBV19 and TRBJ2-7; 8 nucleotides match TRBD1. V was clipped by 4 bases and J by 6 bases; unmatched bases: 8. This CDR3 region has 14 residues. CDR1 and CDR2 from the germline V gene are LNHDA and SQIVND (reference sequence). For the CDR3, the DNA is TGTGCCAGTAGTACGTGGACAGGGAGCGGCGAGCAGTACTTC. Protein: CASSTWTGSGEQYF.

In this sample, this clone turned up many times. The chain uses TRBV27 and TRBJ2-7; D is perhaps TRBD1 (6 bases). Trimming took off 4 bases at V and 1 base at J, with 8 bases between the two ends. Germline values: CDR1 MNHEY, CDR2 SMNVEV (reference sequence). CDR3 length equals 13 residues. This CDR3 is CASSSGTSYEQYF. The CDR3 DNA follows: TGTGCCAGCAGTTCAGGGACATCCTACGAGCAGTACTTC.

At least ten counts were recorded for this clone. The chain uses TRBV6-1 and TRBJ2-7; 9 bases match TRBD1. J was trimmed by 7 bases and V by 0 bases; bases with no gene match: 10. CDR1 and CDR2 from the germline V gene are MNHNS and SASEGT. The CDR3 loop spans 16 amino acids. The CDR3 DNA sequence: TGTGCCAGCAGTGAAGCGGCTCGACAGGGGGATAGGGAGCAGTACTTC. Amino acid sequence: CASSEAARQGDREQYF.

Comments on this clone: Distinct nucleotide sequences in the sample also encode this CDR3. CDR3 coding DNA: TGTGCCAGTAGTATGACGGGGACTTCTACCTACGAGCAGTACTTC. Translated: CASSMTGTSTYEQYF. The chain employs TRBV19 and TRBJ2-7; the D gene is possibly TRBD2 (6 bases). The CDR3 is 15 residues long. V lost 3 bases and J lost 2, with 14 bases in between. Germline V CDR1 and CDR2: LNHDA, SQIVND (reference sequence).

This clone has at least ten counts. The chain recombines TRBV12-3 or TRBV12-4 with TRBJ1-5; unclear D gene. Deletions cut 5 bases from V and 6 bases from J, with 5 bases between. The CDR3 sequence is 11 residues long. As DNA, the CDR3 is TGTGCCAGCAGTCTCGGTCAGCCCCAGCATTTT. Its translation is CASSLGQPQHF.

This clone was detected ten times or more. V is TRBV24-1 and J is TRBJ2-3; a possible D gene is TRBD2 (5 bases). The germline CDR1 and CDR2 sequences are KGHDR and SFDVKD. V was pared by 5 bases and J by 1 base, with 12 bases between. The CDR3 sequence is 15 residues long. CDR3 DNA: TGTGCCACCAGTGGTGGCGGACTGCGCACAGATACGCAGTATTTT. This codes for CATSGGGLRTDTQYF.

A few counts support this clone. This chain joins TRBV7-8 and TRBJ1-5; the D gene is possibly TRBD1 (6 bases). This CDR3 has 19 residues. V was clipped by 5 bases and J by 1 base, with 24 bases between them. CDR1 SGHVS and CDR2 FQNEAQ come from the germline V gene. The CDR3 loop is CASSPRGIGGTGSNQPQHF. CDR3 DNA: TGTGCCAGCAGCCCAAGGGGGATTGGCGGAACGGGAAGCAATCAGCCCCAGCATTTT.

A few counts support this clone. The gene calls are TRBV7-9 and TRBJ1-2, with 11 bases matching TRBD1. The CDR3 covers 18 residues. Germline V gene sequence: CDR1 SEHNR, CDR2 FQNEAQ (reference sequence). V was pared by 1 base and J by 2 bases, with 9 bases of the junction left unmatched. CDR3 bases: TGTGCCAGCAGCTTAGATGGTGGACAGGGGGCGCGGAACTATGGCTACACCTTC. Translated: CASSLDGGQGARNYGYTF.

This clone was found many times. The V gene is TRBV6-2 or TRBV6-3, the J gene TRBJ1-2, with D perhaps TRBD1 (5 bases). This CDR3 contains 16 residues. The germline CDR1 and CDR2 sequences are MNHEY and SVGEGT. The V end lost 0 bases, the J end lost 0 bases, and 11 bases lay between the germline ends. The CDR3 protein is CASSYSGGRANYGYTF. In nucleotides, the CDR3 is TGTGCCAGCAGTTACTCGGGGGGAAGAGCTAACTATGGCTACACCTTC.

This clone was recorded many times. The chain is built from TRBV9 and TRBJ2-1; 7 bases match TRBD2. Losses at the gene ends were 2 bases for V and 4 bases for J; bases not matched to a gene: 6. Germline V lookup: CDR1 SGDLS, CDR2 YYNGEE. This CDR3 spans 15 amino acids. Here the CDR3 reads CASSVVAGSYNEQFF. The CDR3, as DNA: TGTGCCAGCAGCGTGGTAGCGGGTTCATACAATGAGCAGTTCTTC.

A few counts support this clone. This chain links TRBV9 with TRBJ2-5; 13 bases map to TRBD2. There are 17 residues in the CDR3. J gave up 4 bases and V 8 bases, and 14 bases lay outside the gene matches. Germline CDR1 reads SGDLS; CDR2 reads YYNGEE. CDR3 DNA: TGTGCCAGATCCGGGACTAGCGGGGCCCGCGTTAGAGAGACCCAGTACTTC. This gives the protein CARSGTSGARVRETQYF.

This clone was recorded at least ten times. This chain links TRBV7-9 with TRBJ1-1, with TRBD1 matching over 11 bases. Germline CDR1 and CDR2: SEHNR and FQNEAQ (reference sequence). The CDR3 is 15 amino acids. V dropped 5 bases and J dropped 11; count of bases not matched to a gene: 13. Here the CDR3 reads CASSPAGTGGVIAFF. DNA of the CDR3: TGTGCCAGCAGCCCGGCCGGGACAGGGGGTGTCATCGCTTTCTTT.

The rearrangement links TRBV29-1 to TRBJ2-3; 11 bases agree with TRBD2. The germline gives CDR1 SQVTM, CDR2 ANQGSEA. J was trimmed by 0 bases and V by 7 bases; bases with no gene match: 9. The CDR3 is made up of 16 amino acids. CDR3 nucleotides: TGCAGCGGGGGGGGACTAGCGGTTCGTAGCACAGATACGCAGTATTTT. Translated, it gives CSGGGLAVRSTDTQYF.

The chain couples TRBV2 to TRBJ1-5; possibly TRBD1 for D (6 bases). The V end lost 8 bases, the J end lost 6 bases, and 17 bases lay between the germline ends. This CDR3 region has 14 residues. Germline CDR1 reads SNHLY; CDR2 reads FYNNEI. The CDR3 DNA is TGTGCCAGCGGGGGGGGCAGGGTGGGTCAGCCCCAGCATTTT. Its translation: CASGGGRVGQPQHF.

This clone was recorded many times. This chain connects TRBV19 to TRBJ1-5; TRBD1 matches at 10 bases. CDR1 is LNHDA, CDR2 SQIVND, per germline (reference sequence). J lost 7 bases, V lost 5 bases, and 5 bases had no gene match. The CDR3 covers 14 residues. For the CDR3, the DNA is TGTGCCAGTAGTCCGACAGGGGGCGGGCAGCCCCAGCATTTT. It yields the protein CASSPTGGGQPQHF.

This clone was seen many times. The CDR3 sequence is CASSPFPGTDTDTQYF. The CDR3 DNA sequence: TGTGCCAGCTCACCATTTCCCGGGACAGACACAGATACGCAGTATTTT. The chain joins TRBV18 to TRBJ2-3; 7 nucleotides agree with TRBD1. Germline CDR1 reads KGHSH; CDR2 reads LQKENI. Losses at the gene ends were 2 bases for V and 2 bases for J; bases not matched to a gene: 7. CDR3 size: 16 residues.

There are many counts of this clone. The CDR3 DNA follows: TGTGCCAGCGGGGGGGTTACTAGCACAGATACGCAGTATTTT. It is translated as CASGGVTSTDTQYF. The chain is built from TRBV6-5 and TRBJ2-3; 7 bases are shared with TRBD2. CDR1 is MNHEY and CDR2 is SVGAGI in the germline V gene. V lost 8 bases to trimming and J lost 0 bases; unmatched junction nucleotides: 5. The CDR3 has 14 amino acids.

The sample holds many counts of this clone. The chain is built from TRBV6-4 and TRBJ1-3; D not certain. The germline gives CDR1 MRHNA, CDR2 SNTAGT. V was pared by 0 bases and J by 0 bases, with 6 bases between. CDR3 length: 15 amino acids. CDR3 region: CASSDSRVSGNTIYF. The CDR3, as DNA: TGTGCCAGCAGTGACTCCCGGGTCTCTGGAAACACCATATATTTT.

This clone was recorded many times. The chain carries TRBV12-3 or TRBV12-4 and TRBJ2-3, with TRBD2 identical over 10 bases. The CDR3 is made up of 20 amino acids. After removal of 3 bases from V and 2 bases from J, the junction contained 17 bases not matched to a gene. The CDR3 region has the DNA TGTGCCAGCAGTTTGGTGGGTCCTAGCGGGGGTCCGACGATCACAGATACGCAGTATTTT. Translation gives CASSLVGPSGGPTITDTQYF.

This clone was seen many times. This chain links TRBV5-5 with TRBJ1-1; 7 bases align to TRBD1. The CDR3 is made up of 16 amino acids. Germline V gene data show CDR1 as SGHKS and CDR2 as YYEKEE (reference sequence). After removal of 4 bases from V and 3 bases from J, the junction contained 12 bases not matched to a gene. The CDR3 bases are TGTGCCAGCAGCCTTTCTACGACAGGGCAGGACACTGAAGCTTTCTTT. Its translation: CASSLSTTGQDTEAFF.

This clone showed up many times. V usage is TRBV7-2 and J usage is TRBJ1-2; a possible D gene is TRBD1 (5 bases). V was cut by 3 bases and J by 8 bases, with 13 bases left in between. This CDR3 spans 13 amino acids. Germline V CDR1 and CDR2: SGHTA, FQGNSA. The CDR3 sequence is CASSLGAGRGYTF. The CDR3 region has the DNA TGTGCCAGCAGCTTGGGTGCAGGGCGCGGCTACACCTTC. The full variable domain, its missing parts supplied by reference TRBV7-2 and TRBJ1-2, is GAGVSQSPSNKVTEKGKDVELRCDPISGHTALYWYRQSLGQGLEFLIYFQGNSAPDKSGLPSDRFSAERTGGSVSTLTIQRTQQEDSAVYLCASSLGAGRGYTFGSGTRLTVV.

Ten or more counts support this clone. J is TRBJ1-1 and V is TRBV12-3 or TRBV12-4; maybe TRBD1 (5 bases). The V and J ends lost 3 bases and 5 bases respectively, with 13 bases between them. This CDR3 has 14 amino acids. The CDR3 DNA sequence: TGTGCCAGCAGTTTTAGGAGCGGGGGAACTGAAGCTTTCTTT. Protein sequence: CASSFRSGGTEAFF.

This clone was seen more than once but under ten times. The V and J genes are TRBV29-1 and TRBJ2-1, with 8 nucleotides matching TRBD1. CDR3 length: 14 residues. V lost 3 bases to trimming and J lost 2 bases; unmatched junction nucleotides: 3. Germline V gene sequence: CDR1 SQVTM, CDR2 ANQGSEA. CDR3 sequence: CSVDRTGTYNEQFF. CDR3 DNA: TGCAGCGTTGATAGGACAGGGACCTACAATGAGCAGTTCTTC.

This clone appeared many times. The chain combines TRBV5-8 with TRBJ1-1; possibly TRBD1 for D (5 bases). This CDR3 comprises 12 residues. Germline V CDR1 and CDR2: SGHTS, YDEGEE. The V gene lost 0 bases and the J gene lost 12 bases, with 12 bases spanning the gap. The CDR3 sequence is CASSLVAGRTFF. The CDR3 bases are TGTGCCAGCAGCTTGGTGGCAGGGAGAACTTTCTTT.

This clone was found many times. The rearrangement uses TRBV7-3 and TRBJ2-7; D remains unclear. V dropped 3 bases and J dropped 1 base, with 10 bases sitting between them. The CDR3 is made up of 14 amino acids. CDR1 is SGHTA, CDR2 FQGTGA, per germline. DNA for the CDR3: TGTGCCAGCAGCTTGGGCCCAAGGTCCTACGAGCAGTACTTC. As protein: CASSLGPRSYEQYF.

This clone has ten or more counts. This rearrangement joins TRBV5-6 to TRBJ1-2, with 9 bases that match TRBD1. V gave up 4 bases and J gave up 8 bases; unmatched junction bases: 12. This CDR3 comprises 15 residues. Germline V gene sequence: CDR1 SGHDT, CDR2 YYEEEE. The CDR3 spells CASSPGTGLPGGYTF. In nucleotides, the CDR3 is TGTGCCAGCAGCCCGGGGACAGGGCTGCCGGGAGGCTACACCTTC.